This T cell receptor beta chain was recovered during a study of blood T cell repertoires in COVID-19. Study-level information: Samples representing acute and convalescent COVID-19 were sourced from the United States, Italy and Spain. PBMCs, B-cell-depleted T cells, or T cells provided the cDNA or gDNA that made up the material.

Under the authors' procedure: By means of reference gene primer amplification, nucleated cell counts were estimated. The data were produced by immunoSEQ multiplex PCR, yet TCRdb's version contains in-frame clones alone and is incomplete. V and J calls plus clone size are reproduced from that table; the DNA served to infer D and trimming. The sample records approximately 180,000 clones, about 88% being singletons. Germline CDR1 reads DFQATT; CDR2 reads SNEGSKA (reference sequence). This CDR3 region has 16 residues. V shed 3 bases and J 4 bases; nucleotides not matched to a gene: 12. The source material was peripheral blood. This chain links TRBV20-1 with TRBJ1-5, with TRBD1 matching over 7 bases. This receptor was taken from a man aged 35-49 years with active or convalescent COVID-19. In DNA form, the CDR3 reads TGCAGTGCTAGTACCACACTTACAGGGGTTAATCAGCCCCAGCATTTT. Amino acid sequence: CSASTTLTGVNQPQHF.